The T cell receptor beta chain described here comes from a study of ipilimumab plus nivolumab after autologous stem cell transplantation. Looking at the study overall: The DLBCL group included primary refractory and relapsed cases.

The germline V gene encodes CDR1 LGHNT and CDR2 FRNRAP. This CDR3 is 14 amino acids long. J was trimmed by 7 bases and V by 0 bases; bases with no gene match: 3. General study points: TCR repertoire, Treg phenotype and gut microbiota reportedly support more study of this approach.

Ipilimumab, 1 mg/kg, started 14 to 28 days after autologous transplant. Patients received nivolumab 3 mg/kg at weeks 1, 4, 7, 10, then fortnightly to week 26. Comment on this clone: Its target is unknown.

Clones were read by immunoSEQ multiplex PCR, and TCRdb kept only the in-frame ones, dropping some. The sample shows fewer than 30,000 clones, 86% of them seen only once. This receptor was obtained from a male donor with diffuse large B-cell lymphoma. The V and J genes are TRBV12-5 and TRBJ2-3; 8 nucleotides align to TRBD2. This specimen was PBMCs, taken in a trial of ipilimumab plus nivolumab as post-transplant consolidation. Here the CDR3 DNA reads TGTGCTAGTGGTTTGGTGCTAGCGGGCAATACGCAGTATTTT. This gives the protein CASGLVLAGNTQYF.